This T cell receptor beta chain was profiled in a study of blood T cell repertoires in COVID-19. Across the study: Sample material is recorded as cDNA or gDNA derived from T cells, B-cell-depleted T cells, or PBMCs.

Across about two dozen US areas, participants ranged in age from roughly 18 to 89 years. Which cohort a participant joined came from the clinical history participants gave. Among Cohort 3 donors, those recovered had two negative PCRs, clearance, or symptom resolution. V was trimmed by 1 base and J by 4 bases, leaving 5 bases between them. Germline assignment: CDR1 LNHNV and CDR2 YYDKDF (reference sequence). The CDR3 sequence is 13 residues long. Assay: immunoSEQ multiplex PCR; the TCRdb copy retains only in-frame clones and omits some. Found here are about 250,000 clones, around 89% of them singletons; the top ten hold under 3%.

Sequenced sample: PBMCs or T cells enriched from blood (not recorded which). The chain uses TRBV15 and TRBJ2-1, with D unresolved. This sequence originates from a woman under 30 who had recovered from COVID-19. CDR3 sequence: CATSRGEYNEQFF. The CDR3 DNA follows: TGTGCCACCAGCAGAGGAGAATACAATGAGCAGTTCTTC.